Below are 5 T cell receptor beta chains sequenced from a single sample in a study of beta chain features in type 1 diabetes. The study, taken as a whole, reports: TCRB CDR3s from Type 1 diabetes patients were moderately but significantly shorter in all four CD4+ subsets.

Every isolated RNA sample was fully reverse transcribed, so sequencing captured expressed TCRB transcripts. Only in-frame clones appear in the TCRdb table, and some are missing; sequencing was by immunoSEQ multiplex PCR. In the table there are approximately 160,000 clones, over 55% of which are singletons. Their antigens are not known. The sequencing input was naive CD4+ T cells from blood. The origin of the receptors is a man aged 25 to 40 with type 1 diabetes.

The V and J genes are TRBV4-3 and TRBJ1-6, with a weak D call TRBD1 (5 bases). The CDR3 is 13 residues long. Germline CDR1 LGHNA, CDR2 YSLEER. Deletions cut 0 bases from V and 13 bases from J, with 10 bases between. The CDR3 nucleotides read TGCGCCAGCAGCCAAGATTCTCAGGGTCCCCTCCACTTT. Translated: CASSQDSQGPLHF.

This clone was picked up a small number of times. The rearrangement uses TRBV9 and TRBJ2-5; D gene uncertain. Germline V gene lookup returns CDR1 SGDLS and CDR2 YYNGEE. CDR3 length equals 16 residues. Trimming removed 4 bases from V and 0 bases from J, with 16 bases in between. The chain's CDR3 is CASSSAGSPDQETQYF. The CDR3 DNA reads TGTGCCAGCAGCTCCGCTGGAAGTCCCGACCAAGAGACCCAGTACTTC.

The chain is built from TRBV19 and TRBJ2-5; 7 bases align to TRBD1. Germline assignment: CDR1 LNHDA and CDR2 SQIVND (reference sequence). Trimming cost V 6 bases and J 2 bases; bases outside gene matches: 6. This CDR3 spans 14 amino acids. The CDR3 DNA sequence: TGTGCCAGTAGGAAAGGACAGGAGCAAGAGACCCAGTACTTC. Its protein is CASRKGQEQETQYF.

The chain recombines TRBV9 with TRBJ1-1; maybe TRBD1 (5 bases). This CDR3 has 17 amino acids. The germline V and J ends were trimmed by 0 bases and 0 bases, with 15 bases remaining between them. Germline values: CDR1 SGDLS, CDR2 YYNGEE. CDR3 sequence reads: CASSVVRPTEVNTEAFF. The CDR3 nucleotides are TGTGCCAGCAGCGTAGTTCGGCCGACAGAAGTGAACACTGAAGCTTTCTTT.

This clone is a singleton in its sample. The sample contains more than one DNA sequence encoding this CDR3. J is TRBJ2-7 and V is TRBV19; D is unresolved. The germline V gene encodes CDR1 LNHDA and CDR2 SQIVND (reference sequence). The ends were cut back, 3 bases at V and 2 bases at J, with 8 bases in the middle. The CDR3 covers 13 residues. The CDR3 region is CASSIDGTYEQYF. DNA of the CDR3: TGTGCCAGTAGTATCGACGGAACCTACGAGCAGTACTTC. The complete variable domain, with remaining parts taken from reference TRBV19 and TRBJ2-7, reads DGGITQSPKYLFRKEGQNVTLSCEQNLNHDAMYWYRQDPGQGLRLIYYSQIVNDFQKGDIAEGYSVSREKKESFPLTVTSAQKNPTAFYLCASSIDGTYEQYFGPGTRLTVT.